The 29 T cell receptor beta chains listed next were all sequenced from one sample in a study of blood T cell repertoires in COVID-19. Sequencing used immunoSEQ multiplex PCR; TCRdb keeps in-frame clones, though not all of them. The table records under 200,000 clones, about 80% of them present only once. Sequencing was performed on peripheral blood. The source is a human donor with acute or convalescent COVID-19. The donor label of this sample is uncertain.

This clone showed up just once. J is TRBJ1-1 and V is TRBV3-1 (or the pseudogene TRBV3-2); TRBD1 matches at 7 bases. Unmatched junction bases numbered 10, after V lost 6 bases and J lost 0 bases. Germline values: CDR1 LGHDT, CDR2 YNNKEL (reference sequence). The CDR3 has 16 residues. The CDR3 sequence is CASSRVGQFMNTEAFF. The CDR3 DNA is TGTGCCAGCAGTCGTGTGGGACAGTTTATGAACACTGAAGCTTTCTTT.

The chain recombines TRBV15 with TRBJ1-3; maybe TRBD1 (6 bases). CDR3 length: 17 amino acids. V shed 2 bases and J shed 0 bases, with 14 bases lying between them. CDR1 and CDR2 (germline): LNHNV, YYDKDF (reference sequence). CDR3 sequence: CATSRKRDKASGNTIYF. As DNA, the CDR3 is TGTGCCACCAGCAGAAAGAGGGACAAAGCCTCTGGAAACACCATATATTTT.

The rearrangement joins TRBV15 to TRBJ1-5; 8 bases line up with TRBD1. The CDR3 is 16 amino acids. Germline CDR1 reads LNHNV; CDR2 reads YYDKDF (reference sequence). After removal of 1 base from V and 7 bases from J, the junction contained 9 bases not matched to a gene. CDR3 sequence: CATSRGGQGRGQPQHF. CDR3 DNA: TGTGCCACCAGCAGAGGCGGACAGGGACGGGGCCAGCCCCAGCATTTT.

The genes are TRBV6-1 and TRBJ2-5; D uncertain. Germline CDR1 is MNHNS and CDR2 is SASEGT. The CDR3 runs 13 residues. Trimming took 2 bases from V and 4 from J, leaving 8 bases between them. CDR3 amino acids: CASSESGLETQYF. The CDR3 nucleotides read TGTGCCAGCAGTGAATCTGGGCTAGAGACCCAGTACTTC.

The V call is TRBV5-4, the J call TRBJ1-2, with 8 nucleotides matching TRBD1. Trimming removed 4 bases from V and 4 bases from J; junction bases left unmatched: 12. The CDR3 consists of 16 residues. The germline gives CDR1 SGHNT, CDR2 YYREEE (reference sequence). The CDR3 coding sequence is TGTGCCAGCAGCCTCGCCCGACAGGGGCCGTTCTATGGCTACACCTTC. Encoded protein: CASSLARQGPFYGYTF. Full variable domain (remainder filled in from reference TRBV5-4 and TRBJ1-2): ETGVTQSPTHLIKTRGQQVTLRCSSQSGHNTVSWYQQALGQGPQFIFQYYREEENGRGNFPPRFSGLQFPNYSSELNVNALELDDSALYLCASSLARQGPFYGYTFGSGTRLTVV.

The chain couples TRBV18 to TRBJ1-2; TRBD1 aligns across 7 bases. CDR1 is KGHSH, CDR2 LQKENI, per germline. CDR3 length equals 14 residues. The V segment lost 2 bases and the J segment 4 bases; nucleotides outside the gene matches: 4. CDR3 in DNA: TGTGCCAGCTCACCAACAGGGGACGGCTATGGCTACACCTTC. It codes for CASSPTGDGYGYTF.

DNA for the CDR3: TGCGCCAGCAGCCCAGCCCCGGAGCTGAGCTCCTACGAGCAGTACTTC. It translates to CASSPAPELSSYEQYF. V usage is TRBV5-1 and J usage is TRBJ2-7, with D unresolved. CDR1 and CDR2 (germline): SGHRS, YFSETQ. The V end lost 4 bases, the J end lost 0 bases, and 17 bases lay between the germline ends. The CDR3 length is 16 residues.

The chain couples TRBV12-3 or TRBV12-4 to TRBJ2-7, with no clear D. The CDR3 length is 12 residues. The V end was cut by 6 bases, the J end by 1 base, with 7 bases between. The CDR3 reads CASSRGSYEQYF. CDR3 in DNA: TGTGCCAGCAGCCGAGGATCCTACGAGCAGTACTTC.

This clone was detected a few times. The chain uses TRBV11-2 and TRBJ2-7; D gene unclear. The CDR3 consists of 11 residues. Germline-derived CDR1 and CDR2 are SGHAT and FQNNGV. Trimming removed 0 bases from V and 11 bases from J, with 8 bases in between. The CDR3 coding sequence is TGTGCCAGCAGCTTAGAGGCCAGGAAGTACTTC. This translates into CASSLEARKYF.

This chain uses TRBV15 with TRBJ1-1, with TRBD1 as a possible D gene (5 bases). The CDR3 sequence is 16 residues long. The V end lost 3 bases, the J end lost 0 bases, and 14 bases lay between the germline ends. Germline V gene lookup returns CDR1 LNHNV and CDR2 YYDKDF (reference sequence). CDR3 loop: CATSRTATRLNTEAFF. In DNA form, the CDR3 reads TGTGCCACCAGCAGGACAGCAACCAGATTGAACACTGAAGCTTTCTTT.

The chain is built from TRBV19 and TRBJ1-4, with D unclear. In germline, CDR1 is LNHDA, CDR2 SQIVND (reference sequence). The CDR3 consists of 16 residues. The V and J ends lost 3 bases and 7 bases respectively, with 18 bases between them. The CDR3 DNA follows: TGTGCCAGTAGTATTTCGGCCTCTGGACTTACTGAAAAACTGTTTTTT. Translating it yields CASSISASGLTEKLFF.

This clone was detected a few times. The chain employs TRBV5-1 and TRBJ1-2; 8 bases match TRBD1. The CDR3 has 15 amino acids. V lost 4 bases and J lost 2; bases outside the gene matches: 7. Germline loops: CDR1 SGHRS, CDR2 YFSETQ. The CDR3 DNA sequence: TGCGCCAGCAGCCCCGGACAGGGTGGGAACTATGGCTACACCTTC. It encodes CASSPGQGGNYGYTF.

The rearrangement links TRBV2 to TRBJ2-3, with TRBD2 matching 9 bases. CDR1 SNHLY and CDR2 FYNNEI come from the germline V gene. CDR3 length: 16 amino acids. The trim removed 1 base at V and 2 bases at J, leaving 4 bases unmatched. The CDR3 loop is CASSEDLAGNTDTQYF. The DNA of the CDR3 is TGTGCCAGCAGTGAAGACCTAGCGGGGAACACAGATACGCAGTATTTT.

The rearrangement links TRBV6-5 to TRBJ2-4; D gene unclear. This CDR3 is 15 amino acids long. CDR1 and CDR2 (germline): MNHEY, SVGAGI. Trimming took off 11 bases at V and 0 bases at J, with 17 bases between the two ends. CDR3 bases: TGTGCCGTCACCCCGGCCCAGCGAGCCAAAAACATTCAGTACTTC. As protein: CAVTPAQRAKNIQYF.

The CDR3, as DNA: TGTGCCAGCAGTTACACAGGTTCCTACGAGCAGTACTTC. Its protein is CASSYTGSYEQYF. The chain carries TRBV6-5 and TRBJ2-7, with D maybe TRBD1 (5 bases). CDR3 length: 13 residues. V was trimmed by 2 bases and J by 1 base, leaving 6 bases between them. Germline loops: CDR1 MNHEY, CDR2 SVGAGI.

For the CDR3, the DNA is TGTGCCAGCAGCCCGCGGGGGGGAGGTGAAAAACTGTTTTTT. Its protein is CASSPRGGGEKLFF. The chain uses TRBV7-2 and TRBJ1-4; a possible D gene is TRBD1 (5 bases). Trimming took 5 bases from V and 7 from J, leaving 14 bases between them. The CDR3 extends over 14 amino acids. Germline V gene data show CDR1 as SGHTA and CDR2 as FQGNSA.

This clone was detected only once. The chain is built from TRBV5-1 and TRBJ1-2; D is unresolved. CDR1 and CDR2 (germline): SGHRS, YFSETQ. V was pared by 3 bases and J by 1 base, with 10 bases between. This CDR3 is 14 amino acids long. CDR3 coding DNA: TGCGCCAGCAGCTCCGCCGGGTTTAACTATGGCTACACCTTC. This codes for CASSSAGFNYGYTF.

The rearrangement uses TRBV24-1 and TRBJ2-2, with 7 bases aligning to TRBD2. The CDR3 totals 13 residues. After removal of 9 bases from V and 0 bases from J, the junction contained 0 bases not matched to a gene. Germline CDR1 KGHDR, CDR2 SFDVKD. The CDR3: CATGGANTGELFF. CDR3 DNA: TGTGCCACCGGGGGGGCGAACACCGGGGAGCTGTTTTTT.

V is TRBV7-2 and J is TRBJ2-3; a weak D match, TRBD2 (6 bases). The CDR3 covers 15 residues. V lost 1 base and J lost 4, with 12 bases in between. The V gene's germline CDR1 is SGHTA and CDR2 FQGNSA. In nucleotides, the CDR3 is TGTGCCAGCAGCTTAGTTGACGGGAGCTCAGATACGCAGTATTTT. Translated: CASSLVDGSSDTQYF. The full variable domain, its missing parts supplied by reference TRBV7-2 and TRBJ2-3, is GAGVSQSPSNKVTEKGKDVELRCDPISGHTALYWYRQSLGQGLEFLIYFQGNSAPDKSGLPSDRFSAERTGGSVSTLTIQRTQQEDSAVYLCASSLVDGSSDTQYFGPGTRLTVL.

The rearrangement joins TRBV19 to TRBJ2-7, with D uncertain. Trimming took off 5 bases at V and 6 bases at J, with 20 bases between the two ends. Germline CDR1 reads LNHDA; CDR2 reads SQIVND (reference sequence). The CDR3 has 15 amino acids. DNA for the CDR3: TGTGCCAGTAGTTCGTCGGCCTTGGAAGGAGCCGAGCAGTACTTC. Protein sequence: CASSSSALEGAEQYF.

The chain joins TRBV4-1 to TRBJ1-6; D perhaps matches TRBD1 (5 bases). The CDR3 runs to 18 residues. CDR1 and CDR2 from the germline V gene are MGHRA and YSYEKL. The V gene lost 1 base and the J gene lost 0 bases, with 13 bases spanning the gap. CDR3 coding DNA: TGCGCCAGCAGCCAAGGCAGACAGTCGAGCTCCTATAATTCACCCCTCCACTTT. Protein: CASSQGRQSSSYNSPLHF.

The chain uses TRBV5-4 and TRBJ1-1, with 7 bases matching TRBD1. The germline gives CDR1 SGHNT, CDR2 YYREEE (reference sequence). The CDR3 totals 15 residues. V dropped 4 bases and J dropped 1; count of bases not matched to a gene: 7. The CDR3 is CASSGRQGPNTEAFF. The CDR3 DNA follows: TGTGCCAGCAGCGGGCGACAGGGACCGAACACTGAAGCTTTCTTT.

The chain couples TRBV5-1 to TRBJ1-2; D is unclear. The CDR3 covers 15 residues. Trimming cost V 5 bases and J 6 bases, with 20 bases left between them. Germline V CDR1 and CDR2: SGHRS, YFSETQ. The CDR3 sequence is CASSGSSEGLDGYTF. The CDR3, as DNA: TGCGCCAGCAGTGGATCTTCAGAGGGCTTGGATGGCTACACCTTC.

This chain links TRBV5-5 with TRBJ2-5; 14 positions agree with TRBD2. The CDR3 consists of 17 residues. Germline V gene sequence: CDR1 SGHKS, CDR2 YYEKEE (reference sequence). The V gene end was trimmed by 0 bases and the J gene end by 5 bases; junction bases not matched to a gene: 6. DNA of the CDR3: TGTGCCAGCAGCTTGGTGACTAGCGGGAGGGCCGGTGAGACCCAGTACTTC. Translation: CASSLVTSGRAGETQYF.

The chain combines TRBV30 with TRBJ2-7; perhaps TRBD1 as D (7 bases). The germline V gene has CDR1 GTSNPN and CDR2 SVGIG (reference sequence). The V and J ends lost 3 bases and 2 bases respectively, with 20 bases between them. The CDR3 runs 16 residues. The CDR3 spells CAWSSTGDSYPYEQYF. The CDR3 DNA reads TGTGCCTGGAGCTCCACAGGGGACTCCTACCCCTACGAGCAGTACTTC.

This chain links TRBV5-1 with TRBJ2-7, with TRBD1 matching 7 bases. The CDR3 length is 14 residues. The J segment lost 11 bases and the V segment lost 3 bases, leaving 14 bases of the junction unmatched. Germline V lookup: CDR1 SGHRS, CDR2 YFSETQ. The CDR3 loop is CASSWADRAKEEYF. The CDR3 DNA reads TGCGCCAGCAGCTGGGCCGACAGGGCCAAGGAGGAGTACTTC.

The chain employs TRBV21-1 and TRBJ2-2; TRBD1, as called in the table, went unchecked against the DNA. TRBV21-1 is a documented pseudogene. This CDR3 is built from 15 residues. As DNA, the CDR3 is TGTGCCAGCAGCAAGAGATACAGAGACACCGGGGAGCTGTTTTTT. Residues: CASSKRYRDTGELFF.

This chain uses TRBV7-9 with TRBJ1-4; the D is unclear. CDR1 is SEHNR and CDR2 is FQNEAQ in the germline V gene (reference sequence). The ends were cut back, 5 bases at V and 0 bases at J, with 13 bases in the middle. CDR3 size: 16 residues. CDR3 loop: CASSRLAGSTNEKLFF. The CDR3 nucleotides are TGTGCCAGCAGCAGGTTGGCGGGTTCAACTAATGAAAAACTGTTTTTT.

The gene calls are TRBV11-1 and TRBJ2-7; TRBD2 matches at 7 bases. Trimming took 3 bases from V and 2 from J; bases not matched to a gene: 4. In germline, CDR1 is SGHAT, CDR2 FQDESV (reference sequence). This CDR3 spans 14 amino acids. The CDR3 region has the DNA TGTGCCAGCAGCTTCGGGACTAAGGCCTACGAGCAGTACTTC. Its protein product is CASSFGTKAYEQYF.